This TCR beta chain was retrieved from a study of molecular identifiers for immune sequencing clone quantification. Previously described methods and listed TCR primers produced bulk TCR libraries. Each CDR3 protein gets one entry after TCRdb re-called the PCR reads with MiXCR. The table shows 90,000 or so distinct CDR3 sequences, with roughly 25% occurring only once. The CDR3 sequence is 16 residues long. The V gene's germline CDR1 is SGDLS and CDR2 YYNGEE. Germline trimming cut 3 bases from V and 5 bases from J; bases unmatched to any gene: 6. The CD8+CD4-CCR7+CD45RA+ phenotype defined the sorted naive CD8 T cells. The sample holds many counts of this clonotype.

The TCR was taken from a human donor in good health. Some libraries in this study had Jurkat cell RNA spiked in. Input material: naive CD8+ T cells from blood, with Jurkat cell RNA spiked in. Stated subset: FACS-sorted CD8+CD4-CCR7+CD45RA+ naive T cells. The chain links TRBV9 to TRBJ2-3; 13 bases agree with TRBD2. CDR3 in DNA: TGTGCCAGCAGCGCCGGACTAGCGGGAGTAAGAGATACGCAGTATTTT. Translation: CASSAGLAGVRDTQYF.